One sample yielded the 29 T cell receptor beta chains listed below, sequenced in a study. TCRdb redid the calling of the RT-PCR reads with MiXCR, one entry per CDR3 protein. Altogether about 680,000 distinct CDR3 sequences are present, 14% being singletons, with the ten largest covering 3.6%. The sample consisted of memory CD4+ T cells from blood. The receptors come from a female donor in good health, serving as a healthy control.

In the case of this clonotype: Possible read error: a much larger clone is one base away. The rearrangement uses TRBV12-3 or TRBV12-4 and TRBJ1-5; D not certain. This CDR3 region has 13 residues. CDR3 loop: CTSSLLDDQPQHF. The CDR3 DNA reads TGTACCAGCAGTTTATTGGACGATCAGCCCCAGCATTTT.

This clonotype has at least ten counts. The chain couples TRBV4-2 to TRBJ1-5; D ambiguous. The CDR3 totals 15 residues. The germline CDR1 and CDR2 sequences are LGHNA and YNFKEQ. The V gene lost 1 base and the J gene lost 7 bases, with 14 bases spanning the gap. The CDR3 DNA is TGTGCCAGCAGCCAAGTAGCCCGACAAGAGCAGCCCCAGCATTTT. Its protein product is CASSQVARQEQPQHF.

The chain links TRBV20-1 to TRBJ2-3, with 14 positions matching TRBD2. Germline lookup yields CDR1 DFQATT and CDR2 SNEGSKA (reference sequence). The CDR3 extends over 15 amino acids. V was clipped by 2 bases and J by 8 bases; unmatched bases: 6. CDR3 bases: TGCAGTGCTAGACGGACTAGCGGGGGGTCGGGTACGCAGTATTTT. This translates into CSARRTSGGSGTQYF.

The chain employs TRBV24-1 and TRBJ2-7; D is uncertain. V was pared by 0 bases and J by 4 bases, with 6 bases between. Germline V lookup: CDR1 KGHDR, CDR2 SFDVKD. This CDR3 comprises 13 residues. Here the CDR3 reads CATSDLYGYEQYF. CDR3 bases: TGTGCCACCAGTGATTTGTATGGGTACGAGCAGTACTTC.

Comments on this clonotype: This may be a read error, as it is one base from a much larger clone. The chain has TRBV29-1 and TRBJ2-5; unclear D gene. V lost 6 bases, J lost 5 bases, and 16 bases lay in between. Germline V lookup: CDR1 SQVTM, CDR2 ANQGSEA. The CDR3 spans 13 residues. CDR3 bases: TGCAGCGTCCTCAGCTGGATATCGGAGACCCAGTACTTC. Translation: CSVLSWISETQYF.

This chain connects TRBV24-1 to TRBJ1-1; TRBD1 matches 8 bases. Trimming removed 4 bases from V and 1 base from J; junction bases left unmatched: 13. The CDR3 loop spans 18 amino acids. CDR1 is KGHDR and CDR2 is SFDVKD in the germline V gene. DNA of the CDR3: TGTGCCACCAGTGACCAGACAGGGGACCCACGAAAGAACACTGAAGCTTTCTTT. Translation: CATSDQTGDPRKNTEAFF.

This clonotype showed up just a few times. J is TRBJ2-3 and V is TRBV10-3; the D is unclear. The CDR3 is made up of 14 amino acids. V gave up 5 bases and J gave up 1 base, with 10 bases separating them. CDR1 ENHRY and CDR2 SYGVKD come from the germline V gene. DNA for the CDR3: TGTGCCATCAGTATCAACTTGGGCACAGATACGCAGTATTTT. Its translation is CAISINLGTDTQYF.

The chain is built from TRBV7-2 and TRBJ2-1; TRBD2 aligns across 10 bases. The V gene's germline CDR1 is SGHTA and CDR2 FQGNSA. J lost 4 bases, V lost 4 bases, and 1 base had no gene match. The CDR3 is 14 amino acids. The CDR3 coding sequence is TGTGCCAGCAGCTCGACTAGCGGGTACAATGAGCAGTTCTTC. This translates into CASSSTSGYNEQFF.

The gene calls are TRBV12-3 or TRBV12-4 and TRBJ1-2; TRBD1 matches 10 bases. The junction had 12 bases not matched to a gene; V was cut back by 6 bases and J by 5 bases. This CDR3 spans 16 amino acids. As DNA, the CDR3 is TGTGCCAGCAGGGGAGAGGTCGGGACAGGGGATTATGGCTACACCTTC. Translated, it gives CASRGEVGTGDYGYTF.

This clonotype was seen a handful of times. V gene TRBV15 combines with J gene TRBJ2-3; D is ambiguous. The CDR3 covers 15 residues. CDR1 and CDR2 from the germline V gene are LNHNV and YYDKDF (reference sequence). V lost 0 bases, J lost 4 bases, and 11 bases lay in between. In nucleotides, the CDR3 is TGTGCCACCAGCAGAGATTTAGGCCCCCCAGATACGCAGTATTTT. Protein sequence: CATSRDLGPPDTQYF.

The V gene is TRBV11-2, the J gene TRBJ1-2; tentatively, D is TRBD1 (6 bases). Germline values: CDR1 SGHAT, CDR2 FQNNGV. Trimming cost V 4 bases and J 0 bases, with 12 bases left between them. This CDR3 is 15 amino acids long. The CDR3 nucleotides read TGTGCCAGCAGCTCCGACAGGCCCTCTAACTATGGCTACACCTTC. Its translation: CASSSDRPSNYGYTF.

This clonotype was detected once. The chain combines TRBV20-1 with TRBJ1-3; D is ambiguous. V was clipped by 7 bases and J by 4 bases, with 11 bases between them. Germline loops: CDR1 DFQATT, CDR2 SNEGSKA (reference sequence). CDR3 size: 12 residues. This chain's CDR3 is CSVEGAGNTIYF. Here the CDR3 DNA reads TGCAGTGTCGAGGGCGCGGGAAACACCATATATTTT.

The V and J genes are TRBV20-1 and TRBJ1-4; D unclear. The CDR3 covers 13 residues. V lost 7 bases and J 4 bases, leaving 13 bases between the germline ends. The V gene's germline CDR1 is DFQATT and CDR2 SNEGSKA (reference sequence). The chain's CDR3 is CSVKEVLNEKLFF. CDR3 coding DNA: TGCAGTGTCAAGGAGGTGCTTAATGAAAAACTGTTTTTT.

This clonotype turned up a few times. This rearrangement joins TRBV6-2 or TRBV6-3 to TRBJ2-1, with 12 bases lining up with TRBD2. CDR1 is MNHEY and CDR2 is SVGEGT in the germline V gene. The CDR3 has 17 residues. The ends lost 6 bases at V and 5 bases at J; junction bases unmatched: 11. The CDR3 sequence is CASRPLAGGAVNNEQFF. In nucleotides, the CDR3 is TGTGCCAGCAGACCGCTAGCGGGAGGGGCTGTGAACAATGAGCAGTTCTTC.

The V call is TRBV12-3 or TRBV12-4, the J call TRBJ1-3, with D uncertain. There are 14 residues in the CDR3. Trimming took off 1 base at V and 1 base at J, with 5 bases between the two ends. DNA of the CDR3: TGTGCCAGCAGTTTAGAGAGATCTGGAAACACCATATATTTT. Translating it yields CASSLERSGNTIYF.

The V gene is TRBV5-1, the J gene TRBJ2-5; 7 nucleotides align to TRBD2. CDR3 length equals 14 residues. CDR1 and CDR2 from the germline V gene are SGHRS and YFSETQ. V was pared by 8 bases and J by 2 bases, with 9 bases of the junction left unmatched. As DNA, the CDR3 is TGCGCCAGTCGCAAGACTAGCACACAAGAGACCCAGTACTTC. Translated: CASRKTSTQETQYF. Drawing the rest from reference TRBV5-1 and TRBJ2-5, the complete variable domain is KAGVTQTPRYLIKTRGQQVTLSCSPISGHRSVSWYQQTPGQGLQFLFEYFSETQRNKGNFPGRFSGRQFSNSRSEMNVSTLELGDSALYLCASRKTSTQETQYFGPGTRLLVL.

A few counts support this clonotype. V usage is TRBV15 and J usage is TRBJ2-7; the D is unclear. This CDR3 has 14 residues. Germline CDR1 is LNHNV and CDR2 is YYDKDF (reference sequence). Trimming shortened V by 5 bases and J by 1 base, and 12 bases separated the two germline ends. CDR3 protein: CATSDGLKSYEQYF. The CDR3 bases are TGTGCCACCAGCGACGGGTTGAAGTCCTACGAGCAGTACTTC.

The table lists this clonotype with a few counts. The CDR3: CATSRGVGVTRETQYF. For the CDR3, the DNA is TGTGCCACCAGCAGAGGAGTCGGGGTGACTCGGGAGACCCAGTACTTC. The gene calls are TRBV15 and TRBJ2-5, with D possibly TRBD2 on 5 matching bases. The CDR3 is 16 residues long. Looked up from germline, CDR1 is LNHNV and CDR2 is YYDKDF (reference sequence). Deletions cut 1 base from V and 5 bases from J, with 17 bases between. Based on the CDR3 plus reference TRBV15 and TRBJ2-5, the full variable domain is DAMVIQNPRYQVTQFGKPVTLSCSQTLNHNVMYWYQQKSSQAPKLLFHYYDKDFNNEADTPDNFQSRRPNTSFCFLDIRSPGLGDTAMYLCATSRGVGVTRETQYFGPGTRLLVL.

The chain employs TRBV20-1 and TRBJ2-3; 16 positions agree with TRBD2. CDR1 DFQATT and CDR2 SNEGSKA come from the germline V gene (reference sequence). The CDR3 runs to 17 residues. Trimming at V came to 5 bases and at J to 1 base, leaving 6 bases not matched to a gene. Here the CDR3 reads CSAVGTSGRGGTDTQYF. The CDR3 DNA follows: TGCAGTGCTGTCGGGACTAGCGGGAGGGGGGGCACAGATACGCAGTATTTT.

This clonotype was counted ten times or more. The gene calls are TRBV27 and TRBJ1-5, with D unresolved. The CDR3 consists of 13 residues. The germline CDR1 and CDR2 sequences are MNHEY and SMNVEV (reference sequence). V was clipped by 4 bases and J by 6 bases, with 10 bases between them. CDR3 nucleotide sequence: TGTGCCAGCAGTTCATTCTGGAGTCAGCCCCAGCATTTT. It specifies CASSSFWSQPQHF.

This clonotype was observed many times. The chain is built from TRBV10-3 and TRBJ2-3, with D possibly being TRBD2 (5 bases). In germline, CDR1 is ENHRY, CDR2 SYGVKD. V was trimmed by 2 bases and J by 2 bases, leaving 8 bases between them. The CDR3 is 14 amino acids. This CDR3 is CAISETGDTDTQYF. CDR3 nucleotides: TGTGCCATCAGTGAGACCGGGGACACAGATACGCAGTATTTT.

This chain uses TRBV18 with TRBJ1-4, with D perhaps TRBD1 (5 bases). V was cut by 1 base and J by 6 bases, with 6 bases left in between. The CDR3 length is 13 residues. Germline V lookup: CDR1 KGHSH, CDR2 LQKENI. The CDR3 sequence is CASSPRRDEKLFF. The CDR3 nucleotides are TGTGCCAGCTCACCACGCAGGGATGAAAAACTGTTTTTT. The entire variable domain, with the rest obtained from reference TRBV18 and TRBJ1-4, is as follows: NAGVMQNPRHLVRRRGQEARLRCSPMKGHSHVYWYRQLPEEGLKFMVYLQKENIIDESGMPKERFSAEFPKEGPSILRIQQVVRGDSAAYFCASSPRRDEKLFFGSGTQLSVL.

The chain is built from TRBV24-1 and TRBJ2-1, with TRBD2 matching 13 bases. The CDR3 loop spans 15 amino acids. Germline V CDR1 and CDR2: KGHDR, SFDVKD. Trimming cost V 7 bases and J 9 bases; bases outside gene matches: 8. CDR3 DNA sequence: TGTGCCACCAGGGCCGGACTAGCGGGAGTTGGTGAGCAGTTCTTC. Translation: CATRAGLAGVGEQFF.

V usage is TRBV5-1 and J usage is TRBJ1-6; perhaps TRBD1 as D (5 bases). In germline, CDR1 is SGHRS, CDR2 YFSETQ. The CDR3 spans 14 residues. Trimming pared 4 bases from V and 10 bases from J, leaving 15 bases between. In DNA form, the CDR3 reads TGCGCCAGCAGCCCCAATGGGGGGTCCTCACCCCTCCACTTT. Its protein product is CASSPNGGSSPLHF.

This clonotype was counted between two and nine times. The chain carries TRBV9 and TRBJ2-4; D may be TRBD1 or TRBD2 (5 bases each). There are 15 residues in the CDR3. Germline V gives CDR1 SGDLS, CDR2 YYNGEE. V was cut by 7 bases and J by 2 bases, with 16 bases left in between. CDR3 coding DNA: TGTGCCAGCGGAGACGAGGGGATGACCAAAAACATTCAGTACTTC. The encoded protein is CASGDEGMTKNIQYF. Together with reference TRBV9 and TRBJ2-4, the CDR3 gives the full variable domain: DSGVTQTPKHLITATGQRVTLRCSPRSGDLSVYWYQQSLDQGLQFLIQYYNGEERAKGNILERFSAQQFPDLHSELNLSSLELGDSALYFCASGDEGMTKNIQYFGAGTRLSVL.

This clonotype was seen many times. The V and J genes are TRBV12-3 or TRBV12-4 and TRBJ2-7; possibly TRBD1 or TRBD2 for D (5 bases each). The CDR3 is 13 residues long. V lost 8 bases and J lost 2, with 13 bases in between. The CDR3 DNA is TGTGCCAGCGGGGCCCTGGGACCCTACGAGCAGTACTTC. Amino acid sequence: CASGALGPYEQYF.

This clonotype was counted between two and nine times. The CDR3 region has the DNA TGTGCCAGCAGCACCGGGCCTTACAATGAGCAGTTCTTC. This gives the protein CASSTGPYNEQFF. The chain is built from TRBV7-8 and TRBJ2-1; D unclear. Between the trimmed V and J ends, which lost 5 bases and 4 bases, there was a span of 9 bases. Germline V gene lookup returns CDR1 SGHVS and CDR2 FQNEAQ. CDR3 length: 13 residues.

This clonotype showed up just a few times. CDR3 in DNA: TGTGCCAGCAGTCCCTCTGGGACCCATGGCTACACCTTC. Residues: CASSPSGTHGYTF. J is TRBJ1-2 and V is TRBV6-6, with D tentatively TRBD1 (5 bases). There are 13 residues in the CDR3. V lost 5 bases to trimming and J lost 6 bases, with 13 bases between them. Germline values: CDR1 MNHNY, CDR2 SVGAGI (reference sequence).

The chain recombines TRBV19 with TRBJ2-2; D is perhaps TRBD2 (6 bases). Germline V CDR1 and CDR2: LNHDA, SQIVND (reference sequence). This CDR3 is 14 amino acids long. Between the trimmed V and J ends, which lost 7 bases and 5 bases, there was a span of 14 bases. The CDR3 here is CASNLGLLTGELFF. The CDR3 coding sequence is TGTGCCAGTAACTTGGGACTTCTTACCGGGGAGCTGTTTTTT.